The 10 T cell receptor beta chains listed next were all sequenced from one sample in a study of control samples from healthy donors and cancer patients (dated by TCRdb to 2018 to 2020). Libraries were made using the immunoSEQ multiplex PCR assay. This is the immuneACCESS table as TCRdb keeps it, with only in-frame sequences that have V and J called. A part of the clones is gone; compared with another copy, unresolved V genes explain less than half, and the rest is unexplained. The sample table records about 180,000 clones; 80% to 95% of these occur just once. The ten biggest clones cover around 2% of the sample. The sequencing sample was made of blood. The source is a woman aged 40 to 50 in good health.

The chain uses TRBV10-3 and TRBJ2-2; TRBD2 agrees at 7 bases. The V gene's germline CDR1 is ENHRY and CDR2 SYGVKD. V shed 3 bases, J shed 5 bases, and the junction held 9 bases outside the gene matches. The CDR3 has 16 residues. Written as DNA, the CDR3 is TGTGCCATCAGTGATCGGGCTAGCGGTGCGACCGGGGAGCTGTTTTTT. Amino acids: CAISDRASGATGELFF.

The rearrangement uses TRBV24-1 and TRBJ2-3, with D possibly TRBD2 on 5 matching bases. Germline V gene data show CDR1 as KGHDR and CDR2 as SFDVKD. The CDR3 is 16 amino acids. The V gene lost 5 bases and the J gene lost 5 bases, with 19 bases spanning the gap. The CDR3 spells CATSGSPDRGGDTQYF. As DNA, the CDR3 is TGTGCCACCAGTGGTTCCCCGGACCGAGGAGGAGATACGCAGTATTTT.

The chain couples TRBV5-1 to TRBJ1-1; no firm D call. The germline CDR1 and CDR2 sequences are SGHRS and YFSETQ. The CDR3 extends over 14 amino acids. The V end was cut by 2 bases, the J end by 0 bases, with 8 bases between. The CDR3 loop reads CASSFSILNTEAFF. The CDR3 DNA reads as TGCGCCAGCAGCTTTAGCATCTTGAACACTGAAGCTTTCTTT. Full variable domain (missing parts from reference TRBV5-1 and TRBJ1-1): KAGVTQTPRYLIKTRGQQVTLSCSPISGHRSVSWYQQTPGQGLQFLFEYFSETQRNKGNFPGRFSGRQFSNSRSEMNVSTLELGDSALYLCASSFSILNTEAFFGQGTRLTVV.

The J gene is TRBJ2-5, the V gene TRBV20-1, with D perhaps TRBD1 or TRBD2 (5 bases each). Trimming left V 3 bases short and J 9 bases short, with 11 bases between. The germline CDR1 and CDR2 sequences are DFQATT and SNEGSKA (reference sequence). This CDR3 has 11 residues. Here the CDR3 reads CSASEGLAQYF. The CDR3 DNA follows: TGCAGTGCTAGCGAGGGGTTAGCCCAGTACTTC.

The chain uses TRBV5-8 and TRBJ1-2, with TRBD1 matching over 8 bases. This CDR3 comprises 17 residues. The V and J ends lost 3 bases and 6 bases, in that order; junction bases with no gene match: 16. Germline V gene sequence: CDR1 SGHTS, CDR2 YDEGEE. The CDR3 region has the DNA TGTGCCAGCAGCTCCCCGGACAGGGAGCCTATGGTCGATGGCTACACCTTC. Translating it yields CASSSPDREPMVDGYTF.

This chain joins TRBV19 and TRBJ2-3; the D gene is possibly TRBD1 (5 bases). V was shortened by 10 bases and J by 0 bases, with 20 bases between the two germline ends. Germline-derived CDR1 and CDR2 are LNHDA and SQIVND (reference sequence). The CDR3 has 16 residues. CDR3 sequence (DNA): TGTGCCACCGCAACAGGATGGGCAGGGAGCACAGATACGCAGTATTTT. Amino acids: CATATGWAGSTDTQYF.

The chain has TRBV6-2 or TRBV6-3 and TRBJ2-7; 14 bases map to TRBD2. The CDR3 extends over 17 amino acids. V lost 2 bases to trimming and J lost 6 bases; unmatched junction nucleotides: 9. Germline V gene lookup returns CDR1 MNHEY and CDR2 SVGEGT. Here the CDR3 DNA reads TGTGCCAGCAGTTACGGGACTAGCGGGGGTAAGAGGACCGAGCAGTACTTC. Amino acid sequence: CASSYGTSGGKRTEQYF.

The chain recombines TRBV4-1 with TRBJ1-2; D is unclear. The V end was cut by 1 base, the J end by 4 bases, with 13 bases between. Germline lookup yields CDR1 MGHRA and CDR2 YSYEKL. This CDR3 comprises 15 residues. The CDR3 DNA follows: TGCGCCAGCAGCCAAGGGTCAGAGGGATTCTATGGCTACACCTTC. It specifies CASSQGSEGFYGYTF.

This CDR3 reads CASSSDISNQPQHF. CDR3 sequence (DNA): TGTGCCAGCAGCTCCGACATTAGCAATCAGCCCCAGCATTTT. V usage is TRBV5-4 and J usage is TRBJ1-5; D not certain. The CDR3 consists of 14 residues. Germline CDR1 is SGHNT and CDR2 is YYREEE (reference sequence). Trimming pared 3 bases from V and 0 bases from J, leaving 7 bases between.

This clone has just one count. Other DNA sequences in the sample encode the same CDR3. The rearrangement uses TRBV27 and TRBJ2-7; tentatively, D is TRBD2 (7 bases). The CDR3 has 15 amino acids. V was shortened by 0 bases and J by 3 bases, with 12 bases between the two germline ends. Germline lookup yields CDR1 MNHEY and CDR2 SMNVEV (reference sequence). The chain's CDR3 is CASSLSGGGGYEQYF. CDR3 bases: TGTGCCAGCAGTTTATCGGGAGGGGGGGGCTACGAGCAGTACTTC.